This T cell receptor (beta chain) was sequenced for a study of blood T cell repertoires in COVID-19. Overall study: Sources were T cells, B-cell-depleted T cells, or PBMCs; the material itself was cDNA or gDNA.

The repertoire was sequenced with immunoSEQ multiplex PCR; TCRdb's copy has only in-frame clones and lacks some. Here the sample spans about 140,000 clones, 88% being singletons. Trimming removed 5 bases from V and 4 bases from J, with 6 bases in between. The CDR3 spans 12 residues. Germline CDR1 reads SGHAT; CDR2 reads FQNNGV. This sequence was found in a human donor with COVID-19, enrolled during active disease. The donor label of this sample is uncertain. The sequenced material came from peripheral blood. The rearrangement joins TRBV11-2 to TRBJ1-3; D is unresolved. The CDR3 DNA reads TGTGCCAGCAGCCTTCGGGGAAACACCATATATTTT. It encodes CASSLRGNTIYF.